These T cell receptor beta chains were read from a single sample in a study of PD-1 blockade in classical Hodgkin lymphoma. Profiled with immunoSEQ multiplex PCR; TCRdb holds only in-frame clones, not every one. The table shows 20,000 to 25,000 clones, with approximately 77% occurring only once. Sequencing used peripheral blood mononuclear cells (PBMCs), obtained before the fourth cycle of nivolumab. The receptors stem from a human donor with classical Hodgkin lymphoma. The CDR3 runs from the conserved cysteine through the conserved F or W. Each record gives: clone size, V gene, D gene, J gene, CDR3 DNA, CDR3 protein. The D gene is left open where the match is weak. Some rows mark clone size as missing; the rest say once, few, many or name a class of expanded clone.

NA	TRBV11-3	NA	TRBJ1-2	TGTGCCAGCAGCTCCCGGGCCCTTTATGGCTACACCTTC	CASSSRALYGYTF
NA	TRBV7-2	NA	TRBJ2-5	TGTGCCAGCAGCTTCGATACGTGGGAGACCCAGTACTTC	CASSFDTWETQYF
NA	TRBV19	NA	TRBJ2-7	TGTGCCAGTACTAAACACAGGAATTCCTACGAGCAGTACTTC	CASTKHRNSYEQYF
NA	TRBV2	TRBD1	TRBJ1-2	TGTGCCAGCAGTGCCCAACAGGGGTACTATGGCTACACCTTC	CASSAQQGYYGYTF
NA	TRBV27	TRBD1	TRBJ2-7	TGTGCCAGCAGTTTAAGGGACAGGGCAGGGGAGCAGTACTTC	CASSLRDRAGEQYF
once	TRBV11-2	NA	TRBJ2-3	TGTGCCAGCAGCTTGCCGGGAGATACGCAGTATTTT	CASSLPGDTQYF
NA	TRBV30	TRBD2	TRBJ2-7	TGTGCCTGGAGTGTACGGGGGGATTATACATACGAGCAGTACTTC	CAWSVRGDYTYEQYF
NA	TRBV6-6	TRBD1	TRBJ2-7	TGTGCCAGCAGTGCACCGGGACAGGCCTACGAGCAGTACTTC	CASSAPGQAYEQYF
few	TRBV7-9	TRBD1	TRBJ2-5	TGTGCCAGCAGCTTAGTACAGGGGGCGCAGACCCAGTACTTC	CASSLVQGAQTQYF
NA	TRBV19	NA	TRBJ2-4	TGTGCCAGTAGTATAGAAGGGGGATGGTTAGGAAACATTCAGTACTTC	CASSIEGGWLGNIQYF
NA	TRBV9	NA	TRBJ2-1	TGTGCCAGCAGCGTAGGTCCCAGCGGGACACGAGGCTGGGTCGATGAGCAGTTCTTC	CASSVGPSGTRGWVDEQFF
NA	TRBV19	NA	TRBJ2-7	TGTGCCAGTAACGACGAGCAGTACTTC	CASNDEQYF
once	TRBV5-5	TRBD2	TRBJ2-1	TGTGCCAGCACCCGATCAGATAAGGGACTAGCTATAGATGAGCAGTTCTTC	CASTRSDKGLAIDEQFF
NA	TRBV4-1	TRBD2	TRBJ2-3	TGCGCCAGCAGCCAAGATTCGACTAGCGGGGGGCCGCTGGGCACAGATACGCAGTATTTT	CASSQDSTSGGPLGTDTQYF
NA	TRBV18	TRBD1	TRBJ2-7	TGTGCCAGCTCCGAATCCCGGGACAGACTCCCCTACGAGCAGTACTTC	CASSESRDRLPYEQYF
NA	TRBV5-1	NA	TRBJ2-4	TGCGCCAGCAGCTTGAATGAGGGAACGGCCAAAAACATTCAGTACTTC	CASSLNEGTAKNIQYF
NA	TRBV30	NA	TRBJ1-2	TGTGCCTGGAGTAGTTGGGAGGTTGGGGGGAACTATGGCTACACCTTC	CAWSSWEVGGNYGYTF
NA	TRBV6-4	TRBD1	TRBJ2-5	TGTGCCAGCAGTGACTCGAAGGACAGGGTTTGGGAGACCCAGTACTTC	CASSDSKDRVWETQYF
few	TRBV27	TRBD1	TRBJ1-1	TGTGCCAGCAAATTACAGGGGAAGAACACTGAAGCTTTCTTT	CASKLQGKNTEAFF
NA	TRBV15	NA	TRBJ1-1	TGTGCCACCAGCAGAGACAGGGCCGGGACTGAAGCTTTCTTT	CATSRDRAGTEAFF
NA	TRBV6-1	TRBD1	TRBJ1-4	TGTGCCAGCAGCAGGGACAGGGGTGGTGAAAAACTGTTTTTT	CASSRDRGGEKLFF
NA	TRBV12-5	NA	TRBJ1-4	TGTGCTAGTGGATTCGCCGGGACGGCTAATGAAAAACTGTTTTTT	CASGFAGTANEKLFF
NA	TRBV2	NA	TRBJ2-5	TGTGCCAGCAGGGAACAGGTCTCGAGGACCCAGTACTTC	CASREQVSRTQYF
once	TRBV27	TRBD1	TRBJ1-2	TGTGCCAGCGGAAAAGTATTGGTACAGGGGTCTATTGTGGGCTATGGCTACACCTTC	CASGKVLVQGSIVGYGYTF